A single sample is the source of the 4 T cell receptor beta chains below, sequenced in a study of breast tumors, draining lymph nodes, adjacent tissues. TCRdb re-analysed the multiplex PCR reads in MiXCR, keeping a single row per CDR3 protein. The sample contains 160,000 or so distinct CDR3 sequences, around a third of which appear only once. Axillary draining lymph nodes of breast cancer patients supplied the node samples. The sequencing sample was made of axillary lymph node tissue. These receptors all come from a female donor with breast cancer. Some clones in this sample may be carry-over from other donors' samples.

In its sample, this clonotype was seen many times. This chain connects TRBV6-5 to TRBJ2-2; 10 bases agree with TRBD2. Germline CDR1 is MNHEY and CDR2 is SVGAGI. The CDR3 has 18 residues. Trimming removed 7 bases from V and 2 bases from J; junction bases left unmatched: 13. CDR3 sequence: CASTLGVAGGLNTGELFF. In DNA, the CDR3 is TGTGCCAGCACGCTGGGGGTAGCGGGGGGCCTAAACACCGGGGAGCTGTTTTTT.

In this sample, this clonotype turned up many times. The chain couples TRBV7-6 to TRBJ2-1, with D possibly matching TRBD1 (5 bases). There are 15 residues in the CDR3. The germline V and J ends were trimmed by 1 base and 4 bases, with 11 bases remaining between them. Germline values: CDR1 SGHVS, CDR2 FNYEAQ. The chain's CDR3 is CASSLDPDRYNEQFF. CDR3 DNA: TGTGCCAGCAGCTTAGATCCCGACAGATACAATGAGCAGTTCTTC.

This clonotype was counted ten times or more. This sequence joins TRBV30 and TRBJ2-7; D perhaps matches TRBD1 (6 bases). With 2 bases removed from V and 1 base from J, the gap between germline ends came to 12 bases. The CDR3 covers 14 residues. Germline-derived CDR1 and CDR2 are GTSNPN and SVGIG (reference sequence). CDR3 region: CAWSWGRGSYEQYF. The CDR3 bases are TGTGCCTGGAGTTGGGGGCGAGGTTCCTACGAGCAGTACTTC. The full variable domain, in which reference TRBV30 and TRBJ2-7 provide the parts outside the CDR3, is SQTIHQWPATLVQPVGSPLSLECTVEGTSNPNLYWYRQAAGRGLQLLFYSVGIGQISSEVPQNLSASRPQDRQFILSSKKLLLSDSGFYLCAWSWGRGSYEQYFGPGTRLTVT.

V usage is TRBV6-5 and J usage is TRBJ1-2; possibly TRBD1 for D (5 bases). Germline CDR1 MNHEY, CDR2 SVGAGI. The CDR3 spans 14 residues. V was cut by 6 bases and J by 7 bases, with 18 bases left in between. CDR3 region: CASRPLAGGVGYTF. The CDR3 bases are TGTGCCAGCAGGCCCCTAGCGGGAGGGGTTGGCTACACCTTC.